These 20 T cell receptor beta chains were sequenced from one sample in a study of cytomegalovirus exposure and HLA in healthy donors. Primers included in the PCR were 60 Vbeta and 13 Jbeta primers. Here immunoSEQ multiplex PCR was the method, and the copy in TCRdb shows in-frame clones only, minus some. The repertoire holds more than 90,000 clones, with 78% as singletons. Sequencing was done on a sample of PBMCs. These receptors all stem from a woman aged 35 to 49 in good health and CMV-seronegative.

The V call is TRBV6-5, the J call TRBJ1-5, with 10 bases aligning to TRBD1. Germline-derived CDR1 and CDR2 are MNHEY and SVGAGI. The CDR3 has 16 amino acids. V dropped 4 bases and J dropped 2; count of bases not matched to a gene: 5. In nucleotides, the CDR3 is TGTGCCAGCAGTTCGGTCGGGACAGGGGGCAATCAGCCCCAGCATTTT. Amino acids: CASSSVGTGGNQPQHF.

The chain employs TRBV6-4 and TRBJ1-2; the D is unclear. CDR1 MRHNA and CDR2 SNTAGT come from the germline V gene. The CDR3 covers 14 residues. Trimming removed 5 bases at V and 0 bases at J, with 10 bases between. CDR3 region: CASSPKIANYGYTF. CDR3 coding DNA: TGTGCCAGCAGTCCCAAGATAGCTAACTATGGCTACACCTTC.

J is TRBJ1-2 and V is TRBV5-4, with TRBD1 matching over 7 bases. The junction had 7 bases not matched to a gene; V was cut back by 0 bases and J by 5 bases. This CDR3 is 15 amino acids long. Germline V CDR1 and CDR2: SGHNT, YYREEE (reference sequence). The CDR3, as DNA: TGTGCCAGCAGCTTGGTGTCAGGGGGTGGTTATGGCTACACCTTC. This encodes CASSLVSGGGYGYTF.

The chain combines TRBV7-2 with TRBJ1-1; no firm D call. Trimming stripped 1 base from V and 8 bases from J, with 11 bases between. Germline V gene data show CDR1 as SGHTA and CDR2 as FQGNSA. This CDR3 comprises 13 residues. The CDR3 loop reads CASSLVSRAEAFF. CDR3 DNA: TGTGCCAGCAGCTTAGTATCGAGGGCAGAAGCTTTCTTT.

The rearrangement joins TRBV29-1 to TRBJ2-3; 13 nucleotides line up with TRBD2. The CDR3 consists of 15 residues. The ends lost 1 base at V and 6 bases at J; junction bases unmatched: 4. CDR1 and CDR2 from the germline V gene are SQVTM and ANQGSEA. CDR3 nucleotides: TGCAGCGTTGAAGGGACTAGCGGGAGACCCGATACGCAGTATTTT. Its translation: CSVEGTSGRPDTQYF.

The genes are TRBV15 and TRBJ2-7; TRBD1 agrees at 7 bases. The ends lost 3 bases at V and 0 bases at J; junction bases unmatched: 5. The CDR3 is 15 residues long. Per the germline V gene, CDR1 is LNHNV and CDR2 is YYDKDF (reference sequence). Written as DNA, the CDR3 is TGTGCCACCAGCAGGGGGACAGCCGGCTCCTACGAGCAGTACTTC. It encodes CATSRGTAGSYEQYF.

This clone was counted a few times. This chain joins TRBV6-1 and TRBJ2-4; the D gene is possibly TRBD1 (5 bases). The CDR3 length is 16 residues. CDR1 is MNHNS, CDR2 SASEGT, per germline. The V gene lost 1 base and the J gene lost 2 bases, with 12 bases spanning the gap. The CDR3 sequence: CASSEGGKGSKNIQYF. CDR3 DNA: TGTGCCAGCAGTGAAGGGGGCAAGGGATCCAAAAACATTCAGTACTTC.

Regarding this clone: Compared with germline, one end of the junction differs, possibly owing to a read error. This chain links TRBV11-2 with TRBJ1-2, with D perhaps TRBD1 (5 bases). Germline V gene sequence: CDR1 SGHAT, CDR2 FQNNGV. This CDR3 has 15 amino acids. CDR3 in amino acids: CASSLVQGANYGCTF. Written as DNA, the CDR3 is TGTGCCAGCAGCTTAGTTCAGGGTGCCAACTATGGCTGCACCTTC.

The chain employs TRBV11-1 and TRBJ2-5; possible D gene TRBD2, 6 bases. Germline V CDR1 and CDR2: SGHAT, FQDESV (reference sequence). Trimming took off 5 bases at V and 3 bases at J, with 13 bases between the two ends. The CDR3 contains 14 residues. The CDR3 region is CASSPTRLKETQYF. Here the CDR3 DNA reads TGTGCCAGCAGCCCGACTAGGTTGAAAGAGACCCAGTACTTC.

The chain combines TRBV15 with TRBJ2-3, with 7 bases matching TRBD1. The CDR3 has 15 amino acids. With 5 bases clipped from V and 4 bases from J, the junction kept 9 bases outside the gene matches. Germline CDR1 and CDR2: LNHNV and YYDKDF (reference sequence). The CDR3 loop reads CATSGKTGSADTQYF. The CDR3 nucleotides are TGTGCCACCAGCGGAAAGACAGGGTCGGCAGATACGCAGTATTTT.

This clone appeared a single time. The chain carries TRBV11-2 and TRBJ1-4; D is undetermined. Trimming removed 7 bases at V and 4 bases at J, with 13 bases between. The CDR3 is made up of 14 amino acids. Looked up from germline, CDR1 is SGHAT and CDR2 is FQNNGV. CDR3 in amino acids: CASNTDGLNEKLFF. As DNA, the CDR3 is TGTGCCAGCAACACTGACGGACTTAATGAAAAACTGTTTTTT.

The V and J genes are TRBV27 and TRBJ2-4; D unclear. Between the trimmed V and J ends, which lost 3 bases and 3 bases, there was a span of 12 bases. Germline CDR1 is MNHEY and CDR2 is SMNVEV (reference sequence). The CDR3 has 15 amino acids. The CDR3 region has the DNA TGTGCCAGCAGTTTTTACGGGTTGGACAAAAACATTCAGTACTTC. Translation: CASSFYGLDKNIQYF.

The sample holds a few counts of this clone. This rearrangement joins TRBV28 to TRBJ2-4, with D possibly being TRBD2 (5 bases). The CDR3 covers 16 residues. The V and J ends lost 6 bases and 3 bases respectively, with 18 bases between them. Germline assignment: CDR1 MDHEN and CDR2 SYDVKM. CDR3 coding DNA: TGTGCCAGCAGCCCTATTGGGGAGTTGGTCAAAAACATTCAGTACTTC. It is translated as CASSPIGELVKNIQYF.

The chain links TRBV6-6 to TRBJ1-5, with D possibly being TRBD1 (5 bases). The CDR3 is 16 residues long. Trimming removed 5 bases at V and 3 bases at J, with 17 bases between. Germline CDR1 and CDR2: MNHNY and SVGAGI (reference sequence). The CDR3 is CASSLKQVTYNQPQHF. The CDR3, as DNA: TGTGCCAGCAGTCTAAAACAGGTAACCTACAATCAGCCCCAGCATTTT.

This chain joins TRBV5-4 and TRBJ2-3; possibly TRBD1 for D (5 bases). The germline CDR1 and CDR2 sequences are SGHNT and YYREEE (reference sequence). V lost 7 bases to trimming and J lost 3 bases, with 6 bases between them. The CDR3 loop spans 11 amino acids. CDR3 loop: CASGQTDTQYF. Here the CDR3 DNA reads TGTGCCAGCGGACAAACAGATACGCAGTATTTT.

This clone was found once. The V and J genes are TRBV11-2 and TRBJ1-3, with 8 nucleotides matching TRBD1. Germline lookup yields CDR1 SGHAT and CDR2 FQNNGV. V lost 5 bases and J lost 4; bases outside the gene matches: 4. CDR3 length: 14 residues. As DNA, the CDR3 is TGTGCCAGCAGCCCTGCAGGGGGCGGAAACACCATATATTTT. Its translation is CASSPAGGGNTIYF.

This clone has just a few counts. The rearrangement uses TRBV19 and TRBJ2-7; 7 bases align to TRBD2. Trimming cost V 4 bases and J 2 bases; bases outside gene matches: 8. Germline CDR1 and CDR2: LNHDA and SQIVND (reference sequence). This CDR3 has 15 amino acids. The DNA for the CDR3 is TGTGCCAGTAGTACAGCTAGCGGCCAGACCTACGAGCAGTACTTC. Protein sequence: CASSTASGQTYEQYF. Variable domain in full (rest from reference TRBV19 and TRBJ2-7): DGGITQSPKYLFRKEGQNVTLSCEQNLNHDAMYWYRQDPGQGLRLIYYSQIVNDFQKGDIAEGYSVSREKKESFPLTVTSAQKNPTAFYLCASSTASGQTYEQYFGPGTRLTVT.

This clone has more than one count but fewer than ten. The chain uses TRBV6-5 and TRBJ2-7; 10 bases line up with TRBD2. The CDR3 is 14 amino acids. Losses at the gene ends were 5 bases for V and 6 bases for J; bases not matched to a gene: 7. CDR1 and CDR2 (germline): MNHEY, SVGAGI. The CDR3: CASSDSSGSREQYF. CDR3 in DNA: TGTGCCAGCAGTGATTCTAGCGGGAGTCGCGAGCAGTACTTC.

The chain has TRBV15 and TRBJ2-2, with D maybe TRBD2 (5 bases). V gave up 1 base and J gave up 6 bases, with 6 bases separating them. CDR1 is LNHNV, CDR2 YYDKDF, per germline (reference sequence). This CDR3 comprises 13 residues. CDR3 DNA: TGTGCCACCAGCAGAGCGGGGTCCGGGGAGCTGTTTTTT. As protein: CATSRAGSGELFF.

There are a few counts of this clone. In the same sample, other DNA sequences code for this CDR3. The V call is TRBV6-5, the J call TRBJ1-1, with 9 bases identical to TRBD1. Trimming removed 4 bases from V and 0 bases from J; junction bases left unmatched: 6. This CDR3 has 16 amino acids. Germline CDR1 MNHEY, CDR2 SVGAGI. CDR3 coding DNA: TGTGCCAGCAGTTTCCGGGACAGGGTTGTGAACACTGAAGCTTTCTTT. Translating it yields CASSFRDRVVNTEAFF.